The 3 T cell receptor beta chains below all came from one sample that was sequenced in a study of blood T cell repertoires in COVID-19 (TCRdb year 2020). The library came from the immunoSEQ multiplex PCR assay. TCRdb took over this immuneACCESS table, retaining in-frame rearrangements with V and J assigned. Such tables are incomplete; in checked studies, under half of the missing clones stem from an unresolved V gene, and the remainder is unexplained. This sample holds approximately 260,000 clones; about 88% were observed only once. In total, the top ten clones hold approximately 4% of the sample. The sequenced sample consisted of peripheral blood. The receptors originated from a man aged 18 to 30 with active or convalescent COVID-19.

CDR3 coding DNA: TGTGCCAGCAGTGAAGCTGCAGAGGGTAGTAGCGGGAGCGGCGAGCAGTACTTC. It translates to CASSEAAEGSSGSGEQYF. The J gene is TRBJ2-7, the V gene TRBV2, with 9 bases lining up with TRBD2. There are 18 residues in the CDR3. The V gene end was trimmed by 0 bases and the J gene end by 6 bases; junction bases not matched to a gene: 15. Germline-derived CDR1 and CDR2 are SNHLY and FYNNEI.

The CDR3 loop reads CASRSGINSPLHF. CDR3 nucleotide sequence: TGTGCCAGCAGATCCGGGATTAATTCACCCCTCCACTTT. The J gene is TRBJ1-6, the V gene TRBV12-3 or TRBV12-4, with no clear D. CDR3 size: 13 residues. The V gene lost 6 bases and the J gene lost 6 bases, with 9 bases spanning the gap.

The V call is TRBV20-1, the J call TRBJ2-1; weak D call: TRBD2 (6 bases). The V gene lost 3 bases and the J gene lost 0 bases, with 15 bases spanning the gap. The CDR3 runs 16 residues. Looked up from germline, CDR1 is DFQATT and CDR2 is SNEGSKA (reference sequence). The CDR3 loop is CSASRREMSSYNEQFF. The CDR3 coding sequence is TGCAGTGCTAGTCGGCGGGAAATGAGCTCCTACAATGAGCAGTTCTTC.